This T cell receptor (beta chain) was retrieved from a study of T cells in Graves' hyperthyroidism and ophthalmopathy. Overall study findings and caveats: Most clonotypes that expanded in the thyroid above 0.001 also showed up in blood.

After removal of 3 bases from V and 1 base from J, the junction contained 11 bases not matched to a gene. CDR3 length equals 17 residues. Per the germline V gene, CDR1 is SGHDT and CDR2 is YYEEEE. PBMCs were obtained from about 9 ml fresh peripheral blood. TCR beta CDR3 sequences were amplified from RNA transcripts. HTBI primers drove first-round RT-PCR of the TCR CDR3. TCRdb called the multiplex PCR reads again in MiXCR, with one record for every CDR3 protein. This sample carries about 560,000 distinct CDR3 sequences, around 13% of them seen once, and the ten largest clones take approximately 13%. As for this clonotype: Its antigen is unknown.

This TCR was recovered from a woman aged 40 to 49 with Graves' hyperthyroidism. Material: blood. The chain links TRBV5-6 to TRBJ1-1; 8 positions match TRBD1. This CDR3 reads CASSYDRGDGWNTEAFF. CDR3 in DNA: TGTGCCAGCAGCTATGACAGGGGCGACGGTTGGAACACTGAAGCTTTCTTT.